This T cell receptor beta chain was profiled in a study of blood T cell repertoires in COVID-19. Study-level background: Sites in the United States, Italy and Spain provided acute and convalescent COVID-19 samples.

Trimming removed 0 bases at V and 4 bases at J, with 6 bases between. The CDR3 runs to 14 residues. CDR1 SEHNR and CDR2 FQNEAQ come from the germline V gene (reference sequence). In the authors' workflow: Estimates of nucleated cell counts were drawn from the amplification of reference gene primers. Measured with immunoSEQ multiplex PCR; TCRdb has only the in-frame clones, and not every one. V and J calls and clone size are as listed in that table; D and trimming were resolved from the DNA. The sample has approximately 90,000 clones, less than 80% seen once. Sequencing was carried out using peripheral blood. The rearrangement uses TRBV7-9 and TRBJ1-4; maybe TRBD1 (5 bases). The TCR sequence derives from a woman of 80 years or more with acute or convalescent COVID-19. CDR3 coding DNA: TGTGCCAGCAGCTTAGCAGGGGTTAATGAAAAACTGTTTTTT. As protein: CASSLAGVNEKLFF. The full variable domain, completed using reference TRBV7-9 and TRBJ1-4, is DTGVSQNPRHKITKRGQNVTFRCDPISEHNRLYWYRQTLGQGPEFLTYFQNEAQLEKSRLLSDRFSAERPKGSFSTLEIQRTEQGDSAMYLCASSLAGVNEKLFFGSGTQLSVL.